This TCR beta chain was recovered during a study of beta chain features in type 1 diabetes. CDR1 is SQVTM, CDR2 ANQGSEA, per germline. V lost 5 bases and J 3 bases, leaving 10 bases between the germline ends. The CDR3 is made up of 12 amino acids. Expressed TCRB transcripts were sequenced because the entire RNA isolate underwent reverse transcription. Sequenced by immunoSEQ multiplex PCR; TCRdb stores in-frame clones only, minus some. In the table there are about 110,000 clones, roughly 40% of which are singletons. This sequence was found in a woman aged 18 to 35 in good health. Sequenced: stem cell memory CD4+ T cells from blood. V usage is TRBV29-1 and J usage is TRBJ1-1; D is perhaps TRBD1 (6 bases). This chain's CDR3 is CSVPGQYTEAFF. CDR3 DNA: TGCAGCGTTCCGGGACAATACACTGAAGCTTTCTTT.